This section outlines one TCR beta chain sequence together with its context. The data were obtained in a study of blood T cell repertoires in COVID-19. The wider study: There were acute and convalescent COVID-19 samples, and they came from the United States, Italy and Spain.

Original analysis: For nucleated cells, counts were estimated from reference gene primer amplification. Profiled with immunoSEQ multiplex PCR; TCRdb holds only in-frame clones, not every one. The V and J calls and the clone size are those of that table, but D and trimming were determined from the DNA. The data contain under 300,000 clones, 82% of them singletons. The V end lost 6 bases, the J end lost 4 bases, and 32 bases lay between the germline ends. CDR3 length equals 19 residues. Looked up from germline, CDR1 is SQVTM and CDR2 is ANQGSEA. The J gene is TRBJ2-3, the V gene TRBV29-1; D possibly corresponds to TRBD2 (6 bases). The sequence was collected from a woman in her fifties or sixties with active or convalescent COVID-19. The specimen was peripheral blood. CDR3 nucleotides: TGCAGCGTAGCCTCCTGGAGGGAGAAGGGTAATTTCGATTCAGATACGCAGTATTTT. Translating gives CSVASWREKGNFDSDTQYF.